This record looks at one T cell receptor beta chain sequence and its context. Germline V CDR1 and CDR2: MNHNY, SVGAGI (reference sequence). Trimming left V 4 bases short and J 4 bases short, with 11 bases between. The CDR3 length is 13 residues. This record comes from a study of OX40 agonist ivuxolimab in advanced cancers. TCRdb's table, derived via immunoSEQ multiplex PCR, lists solely in-frame clones and lacks some. The sample includes tens of thousands of clones, approximately 90% of them seen just once. The sequence was collected from an adult with an advanced solid tumor such as melanoma, head and neck, liver or kidney cancer. The source was CD4+ or CD8+ T cells sorted from blood, collected in a trial of the OX40 agonist ivuxolimab. This chain uses TRBV6-6 with TRBJ2-7, with D possibly TRBD1 on 6 matching bases. CDR3 region: CASSSGTPYEQYF. As DNA, the CDR3 is TGTGCCAGCAGTTCAGGGACACCTTACGAGCAGTACTTC.